The sequence of this T cell receptor beta chain was determined in a study of control samples from healthy donors and cancer patients. Only in-frame clones appear in the TCRdb table, and some are missing; sequencing was by immunoSEQ multiplex PCR. The table includes about 110,000 clones, approximately 93% detected once. This TCR derives from a woman in her late teens or twenties in good health. The sample was blood.

CDR3 sequence: CASSQVGWDYIPNYGYTF. The CDR3 DNA sequence: TGCGCCAGCAGCCAAGTGGGTTGGGATTACATCCCTAACTATGGCTACACCTTC. V is TRBV4-3 and J is TRBJ1-2; no reliable D call. CDR1 is LGHNA, CDR2 YSLEER, per germline. The CDR3 has 18 amino acids. V shed 1 base and J shed 0 bases, with 18 bases lying between them.